This T cell receptor (beta chain) appears in the sequencing data of a study of neurological immune-mediated disorders. Only a few counts were recorded for this clonotype. A much larger clone lies a single base off, so this may be a read error. In TCRdb, the 5' RACE reads were re-called with MiXCR into one record per CDR3 protein. The sample includes roughly 88,000 distinct CDR3 sequences, roughly 3.2% of them seen just once. The CDR3 runs to 12 residues. The germline V gene has CDR1 SGHVS and CDR2 FNYEAQ. V gene TRBV7-6 combines with J gene TRBJ2-3; maybe TRBD2 (5 bases). The clonotype originates from a woman aged 45 to 65 with multiple sclerosis. The sequenced sample was PBMCs. CDR3 coding DNA: TGTGACAGCAGCTTAGCGCCTATGGTACTCTATTTT. This codes for CDSSLAPMVLYF.